This T cell receptor beta chain was captured in a study of cytomegalovirus exposure and HLA in healthy donors. The primer mix had 60 Vbeta and 13 Jbeta primers. Measured with immunoSEQ multiplex PCR; TCRdb has only the in-frame clones, and not every one. The data contain 180,000 or so clones, approximately 81% of them singletons. The junction had 6 bases not matched to a gene; V was cut back by 4 bases and J by 0 bases. The germline V gene has CDR1 MGHDK and CDR2 SYGVNS. This CDR3 has 17 amino acids. Findings and caveats of the study: Within an earlier analysis, most TCR beta V segments proved productive either about 87% or about 30% of the time. Analyzed later, association rates of TCRs varied across HLA loci, with DRB1 most and HLA-C fewest. Looking again later, the authors saw that most CMV-associated TCR beta chains seemed HLA-restricted.

About this clone itself: What it binds is not known.

Sequencing was performed on PBMCs. The sequence derives from a woman between 50 and 59 years old in good health and CMV-seronegative. This chain uses TRBV25-1 with TRBJ2-6; 7 bases match TRBD1. The CDR3 sequence is CASSVRTGTSGANVLTF. For the CDR3, the DNA is TGTGCCAGCAGTGTCCGGACAGGAACCTCTGGGGCCAACGTCCTGACTTTC.